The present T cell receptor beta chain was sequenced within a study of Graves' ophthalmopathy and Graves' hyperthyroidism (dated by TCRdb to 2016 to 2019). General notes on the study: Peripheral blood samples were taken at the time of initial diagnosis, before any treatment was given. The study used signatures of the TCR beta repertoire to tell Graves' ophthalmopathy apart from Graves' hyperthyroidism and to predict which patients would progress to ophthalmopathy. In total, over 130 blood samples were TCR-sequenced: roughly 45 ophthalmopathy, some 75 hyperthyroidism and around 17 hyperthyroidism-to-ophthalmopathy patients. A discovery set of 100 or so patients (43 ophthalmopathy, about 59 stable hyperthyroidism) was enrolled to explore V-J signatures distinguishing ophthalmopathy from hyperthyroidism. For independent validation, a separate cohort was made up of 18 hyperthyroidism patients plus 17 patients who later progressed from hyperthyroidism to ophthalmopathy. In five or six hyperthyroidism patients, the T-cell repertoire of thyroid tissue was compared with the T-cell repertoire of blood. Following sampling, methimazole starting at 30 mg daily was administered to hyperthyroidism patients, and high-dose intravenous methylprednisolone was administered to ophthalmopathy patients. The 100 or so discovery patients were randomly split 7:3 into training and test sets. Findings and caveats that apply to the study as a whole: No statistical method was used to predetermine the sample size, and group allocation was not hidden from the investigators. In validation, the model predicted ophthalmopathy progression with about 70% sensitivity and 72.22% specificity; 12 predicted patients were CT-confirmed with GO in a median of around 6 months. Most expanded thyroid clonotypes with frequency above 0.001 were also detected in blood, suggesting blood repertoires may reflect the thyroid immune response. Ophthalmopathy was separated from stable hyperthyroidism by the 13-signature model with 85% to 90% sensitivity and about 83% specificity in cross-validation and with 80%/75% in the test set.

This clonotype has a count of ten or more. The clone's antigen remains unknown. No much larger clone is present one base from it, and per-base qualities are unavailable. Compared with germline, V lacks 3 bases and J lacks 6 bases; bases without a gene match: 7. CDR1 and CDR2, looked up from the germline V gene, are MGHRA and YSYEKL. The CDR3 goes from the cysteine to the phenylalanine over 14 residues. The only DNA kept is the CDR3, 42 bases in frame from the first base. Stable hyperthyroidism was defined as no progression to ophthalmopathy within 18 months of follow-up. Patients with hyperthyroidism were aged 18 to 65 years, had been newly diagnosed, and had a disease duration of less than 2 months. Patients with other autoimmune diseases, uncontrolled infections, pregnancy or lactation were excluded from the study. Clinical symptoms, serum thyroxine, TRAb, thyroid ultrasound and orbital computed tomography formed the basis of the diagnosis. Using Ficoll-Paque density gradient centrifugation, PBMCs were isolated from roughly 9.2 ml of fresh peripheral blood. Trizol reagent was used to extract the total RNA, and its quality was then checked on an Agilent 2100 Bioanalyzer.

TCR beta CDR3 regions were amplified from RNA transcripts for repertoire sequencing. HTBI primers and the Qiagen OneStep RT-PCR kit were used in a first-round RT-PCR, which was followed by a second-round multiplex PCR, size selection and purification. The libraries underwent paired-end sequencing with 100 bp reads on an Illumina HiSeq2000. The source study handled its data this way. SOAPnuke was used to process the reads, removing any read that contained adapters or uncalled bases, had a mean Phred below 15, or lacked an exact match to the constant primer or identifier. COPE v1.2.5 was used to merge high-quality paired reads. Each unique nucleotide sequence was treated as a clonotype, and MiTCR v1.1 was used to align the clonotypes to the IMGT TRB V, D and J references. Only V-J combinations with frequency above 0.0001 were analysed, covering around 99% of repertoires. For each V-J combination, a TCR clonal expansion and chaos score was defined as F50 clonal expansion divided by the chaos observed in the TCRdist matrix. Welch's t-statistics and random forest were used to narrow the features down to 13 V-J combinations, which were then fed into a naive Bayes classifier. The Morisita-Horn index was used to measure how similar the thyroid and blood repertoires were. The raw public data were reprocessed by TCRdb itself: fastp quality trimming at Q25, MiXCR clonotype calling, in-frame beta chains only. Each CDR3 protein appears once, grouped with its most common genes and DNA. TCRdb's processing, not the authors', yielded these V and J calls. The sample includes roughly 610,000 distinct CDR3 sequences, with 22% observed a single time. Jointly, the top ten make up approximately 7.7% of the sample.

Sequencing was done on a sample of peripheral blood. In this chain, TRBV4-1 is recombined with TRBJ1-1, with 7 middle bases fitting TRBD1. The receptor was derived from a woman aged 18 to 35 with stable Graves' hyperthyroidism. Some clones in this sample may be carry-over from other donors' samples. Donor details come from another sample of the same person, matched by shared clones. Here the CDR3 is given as CASSQTRDSAEAFF. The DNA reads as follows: TGCGCCAGCAGCCAGACCCGGGACAGCGCTGAAGCTTTCTTT.